These 12 T cell receptor beta chains came from one sample sequenced in a study of chemoradiotherapy in HPV16-positive cancers. Assay: immunoSEQ multiplex PCR; the TCRdb copy retains only in-frame clones and omits some. There are over 5,000 clones in the sample; around three quarters occur only once, and approximately 18% lies in the top ten. The sequencing used tumor tissue, collected from a patient who underwent chemoradiotherapy. The receptors stem from a human donor with HPV-associated anogenital cancer.

The chain combines TRBV28 with TRBJ1-4; 10 bases line up with TRBD1. The CDR3 is made up of 14 amino acids. CDR1 and CDR2 (germline): MDHEN, SYDVKM. The V gene end was trimmed by 5 bases and the J gene end by 8 bases; junction bases not matched to a gene: 5. The DNA for the CDR3 is TGTGCCAGCAGTCCGGACAGGGGGAGAGAAAAACTGTTTTTT. It translates to CASSPDRGREKLFF.

This clone was seen only once. The chain recombines TRBV5-1 with TRBJ1-1, with no clear D. The CDR3 sequence is 14 residues long. The V gene lost 2 bases and the J gene lost 3 bases, with 11 bases spanning the gap. In germline, CDR1 is SGHRS, CDR2 YFSETQ. CDR3 in amino acids: CASSFRGVDTEAFF. DNA of the CDR3: TGCGCCAGCAGCTTCCGGGGTGTGGACACTGAAGCTTTCTTT. Full variable domain (rest looked up from reference TRBV5-1 and TRBJ1-1): KAGVTQTPRYLIKTRGQQVTLSCSPISGHRSVSWYQQTPGQGLQFLFEYFSETQRNKGNFPGRFSGRQFSNSRSEMNVSTLELGDSALYLCASSFRGVDTEAFFGQGTRLTVV.

The sample holds a few counts of this clone. The rearrangement links TRBV27 to TRBJ2-7, with 9 bases aligning to TRBD1. V dropped 0 bases and J dropped 5; count of bases not matched to a gene: 5. In germline, CDR1 is MNHEY, CDR2 SMNVEV (reference sequence). CDR3 length equals 15 residues. The CDR3 DNA sequence: TGTGCCAGCAGTTTATCTCGGGACAGGGTCCACGAGCAGTACTTC. Amino acids: CASSLSRDRVHEQYF.

V usage is TRBV19 and J usage is TRBJ2-7, with 7 positions matching TRBD1. The CDR3 spans 15 residues. Germline lookup yields CDR1 LNHDA and CDR2 SQIVND (reference sequence). The V and J ends lost 2 bases and 3 bases, in that order; junction bases with no gene match: 7. CDR3 in DNA: TGTGCCAGTAGTATAATGTGGGGACAGAACTACGAGCAGTACTTC. Its protein product is CASSIMWGQNYEQYF.

The chain links TRBV19 to TRBJ1-1; maybe TRBD1 (6 bases). Germline lookup yields CDR1 LNHDA and CDR2 SQIVND (reference sequence). Trimming removed 6 bases at V and 3 bases at J, with 14 bases between. There are 14 residues in the CDR3. The CDR3 region has the DNA TGTGCCAGTAGACCACAGGGTAGGGACACTGAAGCTTTCTTT. The encoded protein is CASRPQGRDTEAFF.

The chain combines TRBV6-4 with TRBJ2-1; D is uncertain. Germline CDR1 reads MRHNA; CDR2 reads SNTAGT. The CDR3 is made up of 16 amino acids. V was clipped by 0 bases and J by 1 base, with 10 bases between them. The CDR3 loop reads CASSDSETKSYNEQFF. CDR3 sequence (DNA): TGTGCCAGCAGTGACTCGGAGACCAAATCCTACAATGAGCAGTTCTTC.

This chain links TRBV2 with TRBJ1-5; D uncertain. The CDR3 is 14 amino acids. The germline V and J ends were trimmed by 3 bases and 4 bases, with 10 bases remaining between them. The germline V gene encodes CDR1 SNHLY and CDR2 FYNNEI. The CDR3 sequence: CASSDRQLNQPQHF. The DNA for the CDR3 is TGTGCCAGCAGTGATAGGCAGTTAAATCAGCCCCAGCATTTT.

The chain is built from TRBV11-2 and TRBJ2-3; the match to TRBD2 covers 9 bases. V was pared by 4 bases and J by 2 bases, with 10 bases of the junction left unmatched. The CDR3 extends over 17 amino acids. Germline V gives CDR1 SGHAT, CDR2 FQNNGV. The CDR3 bases are TGTGCCAGCAGCTCTACTAGCGGGTCGGCCCCCACAGATACGCAGTATTTT. Its translation: CASSSTSGSAPTDTQYF.

Only a few counts were recorded for this clone. The CDR3 loop reads CASSHRGDQPQHF. CDR3 bases: TGTGCCAGCAGCCACAGGGGAGATCAGCCCCAGCATTTT. The V and J genes are TRBV11-2 and TRBJ1-5; 7 bases are shared with TRBD1. The V gene's germline CDR1 is SGHAT and CDR2 FQNNGV. Unmatched junction bases numbered 3, after V lost 5 bases and J lost 5 bases. The CDR3 is 13 residues long.

This clone was seen more than once but under ten times. The chain carries TRBV9 and TRBJ1-2; tentatively, D is TRBD1 (5 bases). The V end was cut by 4 bases, the J end by 5 bases, with 15 bases between. Looked up from germline, CDR1 is SGDLS and CDR2 is YYNGEE. This CDR3 is built from 14 residues. As DNA, the CDR3 is TGTGCCAGCAGCCTCAGGGCGTCTGGGTATGGCTACACCTTC. Translating gives CASSLRASGYGYTF.

The table lists this clone with a few counts. DNA for the CDR3: TGTGCCAGCATTAACCGGGGCGATACGCAGTATTTT. Its translation is CASINRGDTQYF. The chain has TRBV2 and TRBJ2-3, with D perhaps being TRBD1 or TRBD2 (5 bases each). V was pared by 7 bases and J by 6 bases, with 11 bases between. This CDR3 is built from 12 residues. CDR1 is SNHLY and CDR2 is FYNNEI in the germline V gene.

The J gene is TRBJ2-7, the V gene TRBV9; D unclear. The CDR3 is 15 residues long. The ends were cut back, 3 bases at V and 2 bases at J, with 15 bases in the middle. Per the germline V gene, CDR1 is SGDLS and CDR2 is YYNGEE. In nucleotides, the CDR3 is TGTGCCAGCAGCGGGTCCGAGGCAGACACCTACGAGCAGTACTTC. This codes for CASSGSEADTYEQYF.